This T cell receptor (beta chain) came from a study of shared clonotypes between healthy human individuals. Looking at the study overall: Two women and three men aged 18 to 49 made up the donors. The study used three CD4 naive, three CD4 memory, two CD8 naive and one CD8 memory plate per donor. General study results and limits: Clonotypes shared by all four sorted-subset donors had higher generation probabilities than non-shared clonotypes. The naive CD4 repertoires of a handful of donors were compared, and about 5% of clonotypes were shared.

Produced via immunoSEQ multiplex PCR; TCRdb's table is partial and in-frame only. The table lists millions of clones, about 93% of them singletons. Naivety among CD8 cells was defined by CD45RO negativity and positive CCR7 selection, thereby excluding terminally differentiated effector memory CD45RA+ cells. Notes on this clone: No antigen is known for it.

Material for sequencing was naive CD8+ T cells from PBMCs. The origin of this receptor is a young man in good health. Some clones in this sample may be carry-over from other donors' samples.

In nucleotides, the CDR3 is TGTGCCAGCAGCCCCCGACTAGCCTCCAAAAACATTCAGTACTTC. As protein: CASSPRLASKNIQYF. This sequence joins TRBV7-9 and TRBJ2-4, with TRBD2 matching 7 bases. The CDR3 has 15 amino acids. Trimming took 5 bases from V and 2 from J; bases not matched to a gene: 6. The germline V gene encodes CDR1 SEHNR and CDR2 FQNEAQ (reference sequence).